Below, 10 T cell receptor beta chains from the same sample are listed, as sequenced in a study of technical replicates of blood from a few donors (dated by TCRdb to 2017 to 2019). Libraries were prepared through the immunoSEQ multiplex PCR assay. Not all clones reach the TCRdb copy of this immuneACCESS table, which keeps in-frame sequences only. Checked studies attribute under half of the gap to unresolved V genes and leave the rest unexplained. Recorded for this sample are tens of thousands of clones; nearly 98% of them occurred a single time. Of the sample, approximately 0.15% falls within the top ten clones. The sequencing sample was made of T cells isolated from PBMCs. The receptors were gathered from a human donor in good health.

V is TRBV11-3 and J is TRBJ2-7; possibly TRBD2 for D (6 bases). The CDR3 sequence is 14 residues long. The V gene's germline CDR1 is SGHNT and CDR2 YENEEA. Trimming took 5 bases from V and 2 from J, leaving 13 bases between them. CDR3 DNA: TGTGCCAGCAGCATCTACGGGGAGGCCTACGAGCAGTACTTC. It yields the protein CASSIYGEAYEQYF.

The chain employs TRBV11-2 and TRBJ2-7; tentatively, D is TRBD1 (5 bases). This CDR3 has 14 amino acids. Looked up from germline, CDR1 is SGHAT and CDR2 is FQNNGV. V was trimmed by 2 bases and J by 6 bases, leaving 14 bases between them. The CDR3 sequence is CASSLIRGNGEQYF. The CDR3 DNA sequence: TGTGCCAGCAGCTTAATTAGGGGTAATGGCGAGCAGTACTTC.

The chain couples TRBV19 to TRBJ2-1; 11 bases line up with TRBD1. This CDR3 contains 15 residues. The V and J ends lost 10 bases and 5 bases, in that order; junction bases with no gene match: 10. CDR1 is LNHDA, CDR2 SQIVND, per germline (reference sequence). The CDR3 DNA follows: TGTGCCACAACGCCCTGGGACAGGGGGAACAATGAGCAGTTCTTC. It encodes CATTPWDRGNNEQFF.

V usage is TRBV28 and J usage is TRBJ1-1; 7 bases align to TRBD1. The CDR3 covers 15 residues. Germline V gene lookup returns CDR1 MDHEN and CDR2 SYDVKM. The V segment lost 2 bases and the J segment 10 bases; nucleotides outside the gene matches: 13. This CDR3 is CASSLGIGMDRSAFF. Here the CDR3 DNA reads TGTGCCAGCAGTTTAGGTATTGGAATGGACAGGTCAGCTTTCTTT.

The rearrangement links TRBV19 to TRBJ1-2, with 8 bases aligning to TRBD1. J was trimmed by 2 bases and V by 7 bases; bases with no gene match: 18. This CDR3 comprises 18 residues. From germline, CDR1 is LNHDA and CDR2 SQIVND (reference sequence). CDR3 DNA sequence: TGTGCCAGTATCCAAGACCGGGACAGGCCCTCGGGGAACTATGGCTACACCTTC. Translating gives CASIQDRDRPSGNYGYTF.

The rearrangement joins TRBV5-6 to TRBJ1-1; D not resolved. Per germline, CDR1 SGHDT and CDR2 YYEEEE. V lost 0 bases to trimming and J lost 0 bases, with 9 bases between them. The CDR3 has 15 residues. The CDR3 protein is CASSLGDIMNTEAFF. The CDR3 nucleotides are TGTGCCAGCAGCTTGGGAGACATAATGAACACTGAAGCTTTCTTT.

V is TRBV19 and J is TRBJ2-1, with no clear D. Germline V gene sequence: CDR1 LNHDA, CDR2 SQIVND (reference sequence). The V end was cut by 3 bases, the J end by 6 bases, with 6 bases between. The CDR3 is 12 residues long. CDR3 DNA sequence: TGTGCCAGTAGTATCGGGTTCAATGAGCAGTTCTTC. This codes for CASSIGFNEQFF.

The chain recombines TRBV6-5 with TRBJ2-1, with 10 bases lining up with TRBD1. CDR3 length: 15 residues. J gave up 7 bases and V 1 base, and 4 bases lay outside the gene matches. CDR1 is MNHEY and CDR2 is SVGAGI in the germline V gene. CDR3 nucleotide sequence: TGTGCCAGCAGTTACTGGGACAGGGGTTCGAATGAGCAGTTCTTC. Translated: CASSYWDRGSNEQFF.

The rearrangement joins TRBV4-1 to TRBJ2-7; 7 nucleotides align to TRBD2. The CDR3 covers 17 residues. The germline V gene has CDR1 MGHRA and CDR2 YSYEKL. V trimming: 0 bases; J trimming: 1 base; junction bases outside the gene matches: 9. The CDR3 DNA reads as TGCGCCAGCAGCCAAGAGTCCGAGAGCGGGATATCCTACGAGCAGTACTTC. Protein product: CASSQESESGISYEQYF.

This chain links TRBV4-1 with TRBJ1-5; D gene uncertain. CDR1 is MGHRA and CDR2 is YSYEKL in the germline V gene. Trimming shortened V by 5 bases and J by 3 bases, and 8 bases separated the two germline ends. CDR3 length: 13 residues. CDR3: CASSLQLNQPQHF. CDR3 coding DNA: TGCGCCAGCAGCTTACAGCTCAATCAGCCCCAGCATTTT.